This TCR beta chain was captured by sequencing in a study of shared clonotypes between healthy human individuals. Study-level points and caveats: It was anticipated that sequencing depth would influence how many clonotypes donors shared. Generation probabilities were higher for clonotypes shared across all four sorted-subset donors than for unshared ones.

Germline V gives CDR1 MDHEN, CDR2 SYDVKM. The CDR3 has 15 amino acids. V lost 8 bases to trimming and J lost 2 bases; unmatched junction nucleotides: 9. Clones were sequenced by immunoSEQ multiplex PCR, and TCRdb holds only the in-frame ones, with some missing. The data hold about 1.1 million clones, with approximately 80% observed a single time. This clone was found a few times. The target antigen is unknown. Material: memory CD4+ T cells from PBMCs. The subset here: CD45RA-negative fraction. The genes are TRBV28 and TRBJ2-4; 7 bases are shared with TRBD1. The receptor's source is a man between 18 and 35 years old in good health. Some clones in this sample may be carry-over from other donors' samples. The CDR3, as DNA: TGTGCCAGCCTGGGTTCGACAGGGTCCAAAAACATTCAGTACTTC. Protein product: CASLGSTGSKNIQYF.